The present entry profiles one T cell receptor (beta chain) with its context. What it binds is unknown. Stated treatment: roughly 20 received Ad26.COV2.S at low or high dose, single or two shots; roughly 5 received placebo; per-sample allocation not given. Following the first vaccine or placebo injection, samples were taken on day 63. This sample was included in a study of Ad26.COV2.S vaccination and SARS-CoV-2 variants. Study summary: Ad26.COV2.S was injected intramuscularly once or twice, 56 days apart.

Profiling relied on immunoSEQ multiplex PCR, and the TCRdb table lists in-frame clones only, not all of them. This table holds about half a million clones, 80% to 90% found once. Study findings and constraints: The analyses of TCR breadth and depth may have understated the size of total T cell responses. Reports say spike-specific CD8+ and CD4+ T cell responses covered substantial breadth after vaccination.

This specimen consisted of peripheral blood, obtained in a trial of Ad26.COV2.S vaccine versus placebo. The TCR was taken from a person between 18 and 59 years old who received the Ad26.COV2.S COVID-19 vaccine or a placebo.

CDR3 sequence reads: CASSGPGNIQYF. The CDR3 DNA reads TGTGCCAGTAGTGGCCCAGGCAACATTCAGTACTTC. The chain joins TRBV19 to TRBJ2-4; D uncertain. The V gene's germline CDR1 is LNHDA and CDR2 SQIVND (reference sequence). The CDR3 covers 12 residues. Trimming shortened V by 5 bases and J by 7 bases, and 9 bases separated the two germline ends.